This TCR beta chain was captured by sequencing in a study of blood T cell repertoires in COVID-19. Libraries were prepared by immunoSEQ multiplex PCR; TCRdb keeps only in-frame clonotypes and omits some of them. This sample has about 140,000 clones, with 87% found just once. The J segment lost 3 bases and the V segment lost 0 bases, leaving 5 bases of the junction unmatched. The CDR3 loop spans 16 amino acids. Germline V CDR1 and CDR2: SGHRS, YFSETQ. Sequences were obtained from PBMCs or T cells enriched from blood (not recorded which). This receptor was identified in a man between 60 and 70 years old who had recovered from COVID-19. This chain connects TRBV5-1 to TRBJ1-2, with TRBD1 matching over 10 bases. This CDR3 is CASSLEGDRGHYGYTF. Here the CDR3 DNA reads TGCGCCAGCAGCTTGGAAGGGGACAGGGGCCACTATGGCTACACCTTC.